Each of the 9 T cell receptor beta chains below was sequenced from the same sample in a study of shared clonotypes between healthy human individuals. Selected positively for CCR7 and CD45RO-negative, naive CD8 cells excluded terminally differentiated effector memory CD45RA+ cells. Assay used: immunoSEQ multiplex PCR; TCRdb lists only in-frame clones, some missing. This sample carries some 2,000,000 clones, about 94% of them seen once, and the ten largest clones take 0.9% to 1.4%. The sample taken for sequencing was naive CD8+ T cells sorted from blood. Receptors originate from a man between 18 and 29 years old in good health.

The V gene is TRBV7-6, the J gene TRBJ1-6; 7 bases fit TRBD1. Germline CDR1 is SGHVS and CDR2 is FNYEAQ. V shed 8 bases and J 7 bases; nucleotides not matched to a gene: 5. The CDR3 contains 13 residues. The CDR3 loop reads CASAGGGNSPLHF. The CDR3 DNA reads TGTGCCAGCGCAGGGGGAGGCAATTCACCCCTCCACTTT.

The V call is TRBV27, the J call TRBJ2-7; a weak D match, TRBD2 (5 bases). CDR3 length: 15 residues. Trimming removed 4 bases from V and 0 bases from J, with 13 bases in between. Germline lookup yields CDR1 MNHEY and CDR2 SMNVEV (reference sequence). This chain's CDR3 is CASSYRTGSSYEQYF. In nucleotides, the CDR3 is TGTGCCAGCAGTTACCGGACTGGAAGCTCCTACGAGCAGTACTTC.

This chain links TRBV6-1 with TRBJ1-4; D gene uncertain. V lost 3 bases and J 8 bases, leaving 22 bases between the germline ends. The CDR3 consists of 17 residues. Germline CDR1 is MNHNS and CDR2 is SASEGT. The CDR3 DNA is TGTGCCAGCAGTGACGGTCACCCTCTATTAACGGGGGAAAAACTGTTTTTT. Translating gives CASSDGHPLLTGEKLFF.

This chain connects TRBV6-4 to TRBJ1-2, with 10 bases lining up with TRBD1. Germline CDR1 and CDR2: MRHNA and SNTAGT. The CDR3 has 16 residues. The J segment lost 3 bases and the V segment lost 2 bases, leaving 6 bases of the junction unmatched. The CDR3: CASSDPRDRGYYGYTF. For the CDR3, the DNA is TGTGCCAGCAGTGACCCTCGGGACAGGGGATACTATGGCTACACCTTC.

The chain uses TRBV9 and TRBJ2-3; D is perhaps TRBD2 (6 bases). Trimming pared 4 bases from V and 10 bases from J, leaving 13 bases between. The CDR3 length is 12 residues. The germline V gene encodes CDR1 SGDLS and CDR2 YYNGEE. The CDR3 loop is CASSWGDDPQYF. DNA of the CDR3: TGTGCCAGCAGCTGGGGGGATGATCCGCAGTATTTT.

V is TRBV5-6 and J is TRBJ2-5; D uncertain. Trimming stripped 0 bases from V and 5 bases from J, with 23 bases between. Germline V gene lookup returns CDR1 SGHDT and CDR2 YYEEEE. This CDR3 is built from 18 residues. CDR3 coding DNA: TGTGCCAGCAGCTTGGTGGGCTCTGTGGATCCGTTGGGGGAGACCCAGTACTTC. It encodes CASSLVGSVDPLGETQYF.

With regard to this clone: Compared with germline, one end of the junction differs, possibly owing to a read error. This chain joins TRBV6-5 and TRBJ2-2, with D tentatively TRBD1 (6 bases). This CDR3 region has 14 residues. From germline, CDR1 is MNHEY and CDR2 SVGAGI. This CDR3 reads CASSLTGNPGELFF. Here the CDR3 DNA reads TGTGCCAGCAGTTTAACAGGGAACCCCGGGGAGCTGTTTTTT.

The V gene is TRBV4-1, the J gene TRBJ2-1; 8 nucleotides line up with TRBD2. After removal of 3 bases from V and 7 bases from J, the junction contained 11 bases not matched to a gene. This CDR3 has 16 amino acids. CDR1 is MGHRA, CDR2 YSYEKL, per germline. The CDR3 here is CASSHAPGLVGNEQFF. The CDR3 DNA is TGCGCCAGCAGCCACGCCCCGGGACTAGTGGGTAATGAGCAGTTCTTC.

The chain has TRBV10-1 and TRBJ2-7; TRBD1 matches 7 bases. In germline, CDR1 is WNHNN, CDR2 SYGVQD (reference sequence). The CDR3 sequence is 13 residues long. With V trimmed by 4 bases and J by 2 bases, 2 bases remained unmatched. The CDR3 DNA follows: TGCGCCAGCAGTGGAGACAGGGCCTACGAGCAGTACTTC. Translation gives CASSGDRAYEQYF.